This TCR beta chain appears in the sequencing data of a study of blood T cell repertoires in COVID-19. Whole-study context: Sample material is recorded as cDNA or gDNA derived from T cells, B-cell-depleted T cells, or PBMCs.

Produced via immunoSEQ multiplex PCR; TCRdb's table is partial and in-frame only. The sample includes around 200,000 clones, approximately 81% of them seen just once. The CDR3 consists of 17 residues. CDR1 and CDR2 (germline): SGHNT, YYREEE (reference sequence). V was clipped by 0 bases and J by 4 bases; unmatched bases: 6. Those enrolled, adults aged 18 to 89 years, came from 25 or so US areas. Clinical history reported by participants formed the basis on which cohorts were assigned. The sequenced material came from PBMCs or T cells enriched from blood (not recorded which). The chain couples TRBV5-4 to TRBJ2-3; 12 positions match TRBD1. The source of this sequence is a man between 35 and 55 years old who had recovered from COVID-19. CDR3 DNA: TGTGCCAGCAGCTTGGCGGGACAGGGGGCGAGGGCAGATACGCAGTATTTT. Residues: CASSLAGQGARADTQYF.